The 20 T cell receptor beta chains listed next were all sequenced from one sample in a study of graft-versus-host responses after intestinal transplantation. Libraries were prepared by immunoSEQ multiplex PCR; TCRdb keeps only in-frame clonotypes and omits some of them. The repertoire has about 15,000 clones, around a third of them found once; the top ten carry about 3.5%. Sample: alloreactive CD4+ T cells from a mixed lymphocyte reaction culture, taken before intestinal transplant. Specified subset: CFSE-low proliferating T cells sorted from approximately 6-day pre-transplant mixed lymphocyte reaction (GvH or HvG direction). The receptors come from a human patient who received an intestinal transplant.

The genes are TRBV2 and TRBJ1-1; D not resolved. The germline V gene has CDR1 SNHLY and CDR2 FYNNEI. V was clipped by 6 bases and J by 4 bases, with 9 bases between them. The CDR3 has 12 residues. CDR3 DNA: TGTGCCAGCAGGTGGGAGGCCACTGAAGCTTTCTTT. Protein product: CASRWEATEAFF.

The V gene is TRBV5-1, the J gene TRBJ2-3; D uncertain. Germline V CDR1 and CDR2: SGHRS, YFSETQ. This CDR3 spans 15 amino acids. Trimming stripped 1 base from V and 0 bases from J, with 9 bases between. The CDR3, as DNA: TGCGCCAGCAGCTTGAGGGCCTCTAGCACAGATACGCAGTATTTT. Protein product: CASSLRASSTDTQYF.

This clone is deemed medium-sized. V usage is TRBV6-1 and J usage is TRBJ1-5; TRBD1 might be the D (5 bases). Between the trimmed V and J ends, which lost 1 base and 7 bases, there was a span of 11 bases. Looked up from germline, CDR1 is MNHNS and CDR2 is SASEGT. This CDR3 region has 14 residues. CDR3 coding DNA: TGTGCCAGCAGTGAAGGGGGCGAGGGACAGCCCCAGCATTTT. This sequence encodes CASSEGGEGQPQHF.

This clone was observed a few times. The CDR3 nucleotides read TGTGCCAGCAGCTTACATAGCGGGGATACGCAGTATTTT. Protein product: CASSLHSGDTQYF. The rearrangement joins TRBV7-2 to TRBJ2-3; 7 bases fit TRBD2. The trim removed 2 bases at V and 6 bases at J, leaving 2 bases unmatched. The V gene's germline CDR1 is SGHTA and CDR2 FQGNSA. There are 13 residues in the CDR3.

This clone was counted between two and nine times. This rearrangement joins TRBV5-1 to TRBJ2-2; D unresolved. V was shortened by 2 bases and J by 4 bases, with 6 bases between the two germline ends. The germline CDR1 and CDR2 sequences are SGHRS and YFSETQ. This CDR3 contains 13 residues. The CDR3 loop reads CASSLTITGELFF. The CDR3 bases are TGCGCCAGCAGCTTAACCATCACCGGGGAGCTGTTTTTT. Combining the CDR3 with reference TRBV5-1 and TRBJ2-2 gives the whole variable domain KAGVTQTPRYLIKTRGQQVTLSCSPISGHRSVSWYQQTPGQGLQFLFEYFSETQRNKGNFPGRFSGRQFSNSRSEMNVSTLELGDSALYLCASSLTITGELFFGEGSRLTVL.

The rearrangement joins TRBV18 to TRBJ2-1, with 8 bases identical to TRBD2. Germline V CDR1 and CDR2: KGHSH, LQKENI. With 6 bases clipped from V and 2 bases from J, the junction kept 9 bases outside the gene matches. The length of the CDR3 is 16 residues. CDR3: CASSQTLGRAYNEQFF. CDR3 DNA sequence: TGTGCCAGCTCTCAGACCCTCGGGAGGGCCTACAATGAGCAGTTCTTC.

J is TRBJ2-5 and V is TRBV30; D perhaps matches TRBD1 (5 bases). This CDR3 has 12 residues. Germline V gene lookup returns CDR1 GTSNPN and CDR2 SVGIG (reference sequence). Trimming removed 8 bases at V and 5 bases at J, with 15 bases between. CDR3: CASLGAGETQYF. The CDR3, as DNA: TGTGCCAGTCTTGGGGCTGGGGAGACCCAGTACTTC.

The rearrangement links TRBV27 to TRBJ2-7, with 8 bases aligning to TRBD2. CDR1 is MNHEY, CDR2 SMNVEV, per germline (reference sequence). Unmatched junction bases numbered 3, after V lost 5 bases and J lost 0 bases. This CDR3 region has 14 residues. The CDR3, as DNA: TGTGCCAGCAGTCTCAGCGGGAGCTCCTACGAGCAGTACTTC. It specifies CASSLSGSSYEQYF.

The V call is TRBV5-1, the J call TRBJ2-5; 15 bases align to TRBD2. The germline CDR1 and CDR2 sequences are SGHRS and YFSETQ. The CDR3 sequence is 15 residues long. The V gene end was trimmed by 5 bases and the J gene end by 5 bases; junction bases not matched to a gene: 4. In DNA, the CDR3 is TGCGCCAGCAGTTCCGGGACTAGCGGGGGGGAGACCCAGTACTTC. Translated: CASSSGTSGGETQYF.

This clone is classed as medium-sized (0.01 to 0.1%). This chain uses TRBV4-2 with TRBJ2-5; D is undetermined. V dropped 1 base and J dropped 1 base, with 13 bases sitting between them. This CDR3 has 16 residues. In germline, CDR1 is LGHNA, CDR2 YNFKEQ. CDR3 nucleotides: TGTGCCAGCAGCCAAGGTTCCTGGCAGATCCAAGAGACCCAGTACTTC. Encoded protein: CASSQGSWQIQETQYF.

This sequence joins TRBV10-3 and TRBJ1-2; 8 positions agree with TRBD1. CDR1 and CDR2 from the germline V gene are ENHRY and SYGVKD. J gave up 8 bases and V 8 bases, and 10 bases lay outside the gene matches. This CDR3 contains 13 residues. This CDR3 is CAIESGTGYGYTF. CDR3 coding DNA: TGTGCCATCGAATCCGGGACAGGATACGGCTACACCTTC.

The chain joins TRBV4-1 to TRBJ2-7, with TRBD2 identical over 8 bases. The CDR3 is made up of 16 amino acids. Looked up from germline, CDR1 is MGHRA and CDR2 is YSYEKL. The ends lost 5 bases at V and 0 bases at J; junction bases unmatched: 9. Written as DNA, the CDR3 is TGCGCCAGCAGCACTCGACTAGCGCAAAGCTCCTACGAGCAGTACTTC. Protein: CASSTRLAQSSYEQYF.

The J gene is TRBJ1-3, the V gene TRBV5-1; tentative D call: TRBD1 (5 bases). V shed 2 bases and J shed 0 bases, with 12 bases lying between them. Germline V gene sequence: CDR1 SGHRS, CDR2 YFSETQ. The CDR3 spans 16 residues. The CDR3 coding sequence is TGCGCCAGCAGCTTTCGGGGGATCGGCTCTGGAAACACCATATATTTT. Its translation is CASSFRGIGSGNTIYF. Filled out from reference TRBV5-1 and TRBJ1-3, the complete variable domain reads KAGVTQTPRYLIKTRGQQVTLSCSPISGHRSVSWYQQTPGQGLQFLFEYFSETQRNKGNFPGRFSGRQFSNSRSEMNVSTLELGDSALYLCASSFRGIGSGNTIYFGEGSWLTVV.

This chain joins TRBV7-3 and TRBJ2-5, with 15 bases matching TRBD2. Germline V gene sequence: CDR1 SGHTA, CDR2 FQGTGA. The junction had 7 bases not matched to a gene; V was cut back by 3 bases and J by 5 bases. The CDR3 has 17 amino acids. CDR3 sequence reads: CASSLGLAGGLGETQYF. In DNA form, the CDR3 reads TGTGCCAGCAGCTTGGGACTAGCGGGGGGCCTAGGGGAGACCCAGTACTTC. Looking up the rest from reference TRBV7-3 and TRBJ2-5 gives the full variable domain: GAGVSQTPSNKVTEKGKYVELRCDPISGHTALYWYRQSLGQGPEFLIYFQGTGAADDSGLPNDRFFAVRPEGSVSTLKIQRTERGDSAVYLCASSLGLAGGLGETQYFGPGTRLLVL.

This sequence joins TRBV19 and TRBJ2-5, with unresolved D. CDR3 length: 13 amino acids. Per the germline V gene, CDR1 is LNHDA and CDR2 is SQIVND (reference sequence). V was trimmed by 9 bases and J by 0 bases, leaving 11 bases between them. CDR3 in amino acids: CASGRRNQETQYF. CDR3 nucleotide sequence: TGTGCCAGCGGGCGAAGGAACCAAGAGACCCAGTACTTC.

This clone showed up just a few times. V usage is TRBV19 and J usage is TRBJ2-4; D not resolved. Per germline, CDR1 LNHDA and CDR2 SQIVND (reference sequence). The CDR3 has 13 amino acids. V was trimmed by 2 bases and J by 8 bases, leaving 10 bases between them. The CDR3 sequence: CASSILGSDIQYF. CDR3 nucleotides: TGTGCCAGTAGTATATTAGGGTCGGACATTCAGTACTTC.

This clone occurred once. This chain joins TRBV2 and TRBJ1-2; possible D gene TRBD1, 5 bases. The germline V and J ends were trimmed by 7 bases and 5 bases, with 8 bases remaining between them. Germline loops: CDR1 SNHLY, CDR2 FYNNEI. The CDR3 contains 11 residues. Here the CDR3 DNA reads TGTGCCAGCACGCAGGGATATGGCTACACCTTC. It translates to CASTQGYGYTF.

The chain joins TRBV2 to TRBJ2-7; D tentatively reads TRBD1 or TRBD2 (6 bases each). Trimming took off 5 bases at V and 3 bases at J, with 14 bases between the two ends. The CDR3 extends over 14 amino acids. Germline V CDR1 and CDR2: SNHLY, FYNNEI. The CDR3 region has the DNA TGTGCCAGCAGTTTTGGGGGGCGCGGCTACGAGCAGTACTTC. It translates to CASSFGGRGYEQYF.

This clone qualifies as medium-sized. This CDR3 is CASSQQGVSYNEQFF. The CDR3 DNA reads as TGTGCCAGCAGCCAACAGGGGGTCTCCTACAATGAGCAGTTCTTC. The chain links TRBV27 to TRBJ2-1; 8 bases align to TRBD1. Germline loops: CDR1 MNHEY, CDR2 SMNVEV (reference sequence). The CDR3 runs to 15 residues. Trimming removed 6 bases from V and 0 bases from J; junction bases left unmatched: 4.

This rearrangement joins TRBV7-2 to TRBJ2-7; 12 nucleotides agree with TRBD2. Germline CDR1 is SGHTA and CDR2 is FQGNSA. Germline trimming cut 3 bases from V and 5 bases from J; bases unmatched to any gene: 11. The CDR3 is made up of 17 amino acids. This chain's CDR3 is CASSFVTSGSIAHEQYF. In DNA, the CDR3 is TGTGCCAGCAGCTTTGTGACTAGCGGGAGTATAGCCCACGAGCAGTACTTC.